This T cell receptor beta chain was found in a study of shared T cell receptors in the human thymus. The method was immunoSEQ multiplex PCR; TCRdb's version includes in-frame clones alone and lacks a portion of them. The data hold hundreds of thousands of clones, with approximately 89% observed a single time. Only one count was recorded for this clone. CDR3 length equals 12 residues. Germline CDR1 is SGHRS and CDR2 is YFSETQ. V was clipped by 4 bases and J by 6 bases, with 11 bases between them. The same specimen was also included in a second study, on human thymus T cells. That source reports: Donation was from healthy Finnish infants who were having corrective surgery that addressed congenital heart defects. Corrective cardiac surgery supplied the resected thymus tissue.

The specimen sequenced was thymocytes. The sequence was obtained from a boy in the first two years of life with a congenital heart defect. The chain joins TRBV5-1 to TRBJ2-7; TRBD1 is a possible D gene (6 bases). DNA for the CDR3: TGCGCCAGCAGCCAGACAGGACTCGAGCAGTACTTC. Translated, it gives CASSQTGLEQYF. Full variable domain (outside the CDR3, taken from reference TRBV5-1 and TRBJ2-7): KAGVTQTPRYLIKTRGQQVTLSCSPISGHRSVSWYQQTPGQGLQFLFEYFSETQRNKGNFPGRFSGRQFSNSRSEMNVSTLELGDSALYLCASSQTGLEQYFGPGTRLTVT.